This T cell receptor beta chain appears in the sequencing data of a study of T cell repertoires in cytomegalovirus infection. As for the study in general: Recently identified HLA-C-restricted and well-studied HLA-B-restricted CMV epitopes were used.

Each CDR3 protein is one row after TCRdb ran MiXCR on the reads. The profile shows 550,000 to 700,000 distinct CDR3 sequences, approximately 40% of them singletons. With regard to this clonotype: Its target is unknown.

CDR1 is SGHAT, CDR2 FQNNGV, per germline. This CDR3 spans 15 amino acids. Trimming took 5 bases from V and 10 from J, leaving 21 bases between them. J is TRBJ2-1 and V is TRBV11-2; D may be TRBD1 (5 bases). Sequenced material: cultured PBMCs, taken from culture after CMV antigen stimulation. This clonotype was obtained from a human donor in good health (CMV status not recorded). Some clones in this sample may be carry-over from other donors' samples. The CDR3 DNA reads TGTGCCAGCAGCCCACTTGGGGCCCTTGGTCGGGAGCAGTTCTTC. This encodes CASSPLGALGREQFF.